Listed here is a single T cell receptor beta chain. Investigators reverse transcribed all isolated RNA, so they sequenced expressed TCRB transcripts. Assay used: immunoSEQ multiplex PCR; TCRdb lists only in-frame clones, some missing. The table has about 260,000 clones, roughly two thirds seen once. The CDR3 extends over 15 amino acids. V trimming: 2 bases; J trimming: 6 bases; junction bases outside the gene matches: 9. From germline, CDR1 is GTSNPN and CDR2 SVGIG (reference sequence). The sample comes from a study of beta chain features in type 1 diabetes. A single heparinised draw of around 0.11 L on average was taken per donor.

This TCR was sampled from a man aged 25-45 years in good health. What was sequenced was naive CD4+ T cells from blood. The chain has TRBV30 and TRBJ2-1, with TRBD2 matching 8 bases. The CDR3 here is CAWSSGLARGNEQFF. CDR3 nucleotides: TGTGCCTGGAGTTCTGGACTAGCTCGGGGCAATGAGCAGTTCTTC.